A single T cell receptor (beta chain) is shown here with its context. The data were produced by immunoSEQ multiplex PCR, yet TCRdb's version contains in-frame clones alone and is incomplete. The table shows about 120,000 clones, with around 85% occurring only once. This entry comes from a study of cytomegalovirus exposure and HLA in healthy donors. This TCR was recovered from a man aged 18-30 years in good health and CMV-seropositive. The source material was PBMCs.

The CDR3 DNA sequence: TGTGCCAGCAGTTTGAGTAGCGTACTCTACGAGCAGTACTTC. Its protein product is CASSLSSVLYEQYF. The chain has TRBV28 and TRBJ2-7; perhaps TRBD2 as D (5 bases). The germline V and J ends were trimmed by 3 bases and 3 bases, with 12 bases remaining between them. Germline V gene data show CDR1 as MDHEN and CDR2 as SYDVKM. This CDR3 is built from 14 residues.